This TCR beta chain was captured by sequencing in a study of patients and donors after allogeneic stem cell transplantation (dated by TCRdb to 2019 to 2021). Counted from cysteine to phenylalanine, this CDR3 has 14 amino acids. CDR3 DNA only is kept here, 42 bases in frame from base 1. The V end loses 1 base and the J end loses 4 bases, and a stretch of 10 bases separates them. The germline V gene (reference sequence) sets CDR1 to LGHDT and CDR2 to YNNKEL. Note on this clonotype: The antigen this receptor binds is unknown. Per-nucleotide qualities are absent, and no much larger clonotype sits a single base away.

The library was prepared using RT-PCR. The reads were generated on a NextSeq 550. The raw public data were reprocessed by TCRdb itself: fastp quality trimming at Q25, MiXCR clonotype calling, in-frame beta chains only. CDR3 protein duplicates are merged, each entry listing the most common genes and DNA. A total of fewer than 500,000 distinct CDR3 sequences appear in this sample, more than 15% of them only once. The ten largest clonotypes hold 7.2% of the sample. This sequence was found in a human donor who was either an allogeneic HSCT recipient or a stem cell or donor lymphocyte infusion donor (not recorded which). It is not recorded whose cells these are; they may come from a transplant donor. The sequence joins TRBV3-1 to TRBJ1-1; no D gene call is confident. Sequences were obtained from blood, either unsorted or a sorted T cell fraction (not recorded which). The DNA sequence follows: TGTGCCAGCAGCCAAGGGTCAGGAAGCACTGAAGCTTTCTTT. It codes for CASSQGSGSTEAFF.